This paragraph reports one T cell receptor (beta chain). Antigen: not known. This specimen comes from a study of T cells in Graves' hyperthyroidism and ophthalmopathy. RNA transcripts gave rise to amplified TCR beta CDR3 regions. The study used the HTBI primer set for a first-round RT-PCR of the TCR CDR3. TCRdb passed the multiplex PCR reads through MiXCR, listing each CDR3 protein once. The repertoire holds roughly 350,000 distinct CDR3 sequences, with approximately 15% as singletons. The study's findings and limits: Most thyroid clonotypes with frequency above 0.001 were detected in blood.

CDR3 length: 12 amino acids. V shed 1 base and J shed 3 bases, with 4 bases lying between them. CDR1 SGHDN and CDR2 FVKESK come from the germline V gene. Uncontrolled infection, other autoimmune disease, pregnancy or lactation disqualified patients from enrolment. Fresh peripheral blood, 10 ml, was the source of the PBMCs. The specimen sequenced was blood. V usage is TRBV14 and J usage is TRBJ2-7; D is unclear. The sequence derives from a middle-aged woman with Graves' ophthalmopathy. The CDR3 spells CASSQGYYEQYF. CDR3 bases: TGTGCCAGCAGCCAAGGGTACTACGAGCAGTACTTC.